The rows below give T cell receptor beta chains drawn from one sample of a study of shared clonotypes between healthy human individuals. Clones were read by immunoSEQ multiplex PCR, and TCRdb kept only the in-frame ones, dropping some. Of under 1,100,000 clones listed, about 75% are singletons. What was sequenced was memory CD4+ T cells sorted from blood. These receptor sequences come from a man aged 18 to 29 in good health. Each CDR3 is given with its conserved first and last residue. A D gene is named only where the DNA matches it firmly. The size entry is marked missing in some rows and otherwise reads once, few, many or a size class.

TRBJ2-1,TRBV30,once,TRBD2,CAWGGGGRAWEQFF,TGTGCCTGGGGGGGAGGCGGGAGGGCCTGGGAGCAGTTCTTC
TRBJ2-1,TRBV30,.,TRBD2,CAWSDPGLAATNEQFF,TGTGCCTGGAGCGATCCGGGACTAGCGGCGACTAATGAGCAGTTCTTC
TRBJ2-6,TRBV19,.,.,CASGPGSSGANVLTF,TGTGCCAGTGGTCCGGGGAGCTCTGGGGCCAACGTCCTGACTTTC
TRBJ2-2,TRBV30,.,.,CAWLPFTGELFF,TGTGCCTGGCTACCTTTCACCGGGGAGCTGTTTTTT
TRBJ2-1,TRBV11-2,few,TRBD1,CASSSPRGRAYNEQFF,TGTGCCAGCAGCTCCCCCAGGGGGCGAGCCTACAATGAGCAGTTCTTC
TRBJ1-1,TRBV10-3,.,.,CATNTGNTEAFF,TGTGCCACCAACACGGGGAACACTGAAGCTTTCTTT
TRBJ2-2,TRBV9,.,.,CASSAGAFANTGELFF,TGTGCCAGCAGCGCAGGGGCTTTCGCGAACACCGGGGAGCTGTTTTTT
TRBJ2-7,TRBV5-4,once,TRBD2,CASRIAGGPNEQYF,TGTGCCAGCAGGATAGCGGGAGGGCCCAACGAGCAGTACTTC
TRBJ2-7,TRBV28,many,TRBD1,CASSPQGTASYEQYF,TGTGCCAGCAGTCCTCAGGGGACAGCCTCCTACGAGCAGTACTTC
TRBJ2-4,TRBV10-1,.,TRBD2,CASSLQVRGMLAGRNIQYF,TGCGCCAGCAGTTTACAGGTACGTGGTATGCTAGCGGGACGGAACATTCAGTACTTC
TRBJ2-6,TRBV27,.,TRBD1,CASSPRDRVLSGANVLTF,TGTGCCAGCTCCCCCCGGGACAGGGTCCTCTCTGGGGCCAACGTCCTGACTTTC
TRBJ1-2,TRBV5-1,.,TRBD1,CASSPGTESFYGYTF,TGCGCCAGCAGCCCGGGGACAGAAAGTTTCTATGGCTACACCTTC
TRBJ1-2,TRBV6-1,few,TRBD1,CASSEVWAGGAYGYTF,TGTGCCAGCAGTGAAGTCTGGGCAGGGGGCGCCTATGGCTACACCTTC
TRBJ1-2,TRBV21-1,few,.,CASSLPSNGTGYGYTF,TGTGCCAGCAGCTTACCCTCGAATGGGACGGGTTATGGCTACACCTTC
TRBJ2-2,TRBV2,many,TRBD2,CASIEAGGTGELFF,TGTGCCAGCATTGAAGCGGGAGGGACCGGGGAGCTGTTTTTT
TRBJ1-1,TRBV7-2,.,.,CASSLVEGITEAFF,TGTGCCAGCAGCTTAGTAGAGGGGATCACTGAAGCTTTCTTT
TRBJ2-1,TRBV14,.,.,CASSPWGSYNEQFF,TGTGCCAGCAGCCCCTGGGGTAGCTACAATGAGCAGTTCTTC
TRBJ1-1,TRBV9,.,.,CASSLFQGWNTEAFF,TGTGCCAGCAGCCTATTCCAGGGCTGGAACACTGAAGCTTTCTTT
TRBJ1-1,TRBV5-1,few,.,CASSAAGSLNTEAFF,TGCGCCAGCAGTGCCGCGGGGAGCTTGAACACTGAAGCTTTCTTT
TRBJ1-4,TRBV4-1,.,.,CASSARRLRDGDEKLFF,TGCGCCAGCAGCGCCCGAAGACTCAGGGATGGAGATGAAAAACTGTTTTTT
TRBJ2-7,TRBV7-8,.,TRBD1,CASSLERTGSYEQYF,TGTGCCAGCAGCTTAGAAAGGACAGGGAGCTACGAGCAGTACTTC
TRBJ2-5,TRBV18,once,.,CASSPGGPPETQYF,TGTGCCAGCTCACCAGGCGGACCACCGGAGACCCAGTACTTC
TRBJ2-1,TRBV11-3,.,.,CASSLARENEQFF,TGTGCCAGCAGCTTAGCTAGGGAGAATGAGCAGTTCTTC
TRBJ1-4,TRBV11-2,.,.,CASSFSGKEKLFF,TGTGCCAGCAGCTTCAGCGGAAAGGAAAAACTGTTTTTT
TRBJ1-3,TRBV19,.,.,CASRQAGNTIYF,TGTGCCAGCCGACAGGCTGGAAACACCATATATTTT
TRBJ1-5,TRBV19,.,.,CASSTQGYQPQHF,TGTGCCAGTAGTACTCAGGGGTATCAGCCCCAGCATTTT
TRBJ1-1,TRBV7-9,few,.,CASSSSGAMNTEAFF,TGTGCCAGCAGCTCCTCAGGGGCCATGAACACTGAAGCTTTCTTT
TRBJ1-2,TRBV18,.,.,CASSPPRVGGYTF,TGTGCCAGCTCACCGCCCAGGGTCGGGGGCTACACCTTC
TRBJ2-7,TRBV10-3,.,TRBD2,CAIRVIAGAHEQYF,TGTGCCATCAGGGTTATAGCGGGAGCCCACGAGCAGTACTTC
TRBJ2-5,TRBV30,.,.,CAWSPSDGAQYF,TGTGCCTGGAGTCCTAGTGATGGGGCCCAGTACTTC
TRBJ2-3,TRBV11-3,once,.,CASSLGGGTSTDTQYF,TGTGCCAGCAGCTTAGGTGGAGGGACTAGCACAGATACGCAGTATTTT
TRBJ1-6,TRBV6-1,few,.,CASSEGSPLHF,TGTGCCAGCAGTGAAGGGTCACCCCTCCACTTT
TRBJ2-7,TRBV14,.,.,CASSQNRFYEQYF,TGTGCCAGCAGCCAAAACAGGTTCTACGAGCAGTACTTC
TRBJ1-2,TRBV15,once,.,CATSREGSRTLYGYTF,TGTGCCACCAGCAGAGAAGGCAGCCGGACTCTCTATGGCTACACCTTC
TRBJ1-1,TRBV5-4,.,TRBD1,CASSHMDRVNTEAFF,TGTGCCAGCAGCCACATGGACAGGGTTAACACTGAAGCTTTCTTT
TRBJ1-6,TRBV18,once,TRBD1,CASSRDRAGSPLHF,TGTGCCAGCTCACGGGACAGGGCGGGTTCACCCCTCCACTTT
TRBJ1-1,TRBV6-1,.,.,CASSTQGTGTEAFF,TGTGCCAGCAGTACACAGGGCACGGGGACTGAAGCTTTCTTT
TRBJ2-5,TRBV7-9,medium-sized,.,CASSLLETQYF,TGTGCCAGCAGCCTCCTGGAGACCCAGTACTTC
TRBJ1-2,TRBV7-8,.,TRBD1,CASSPDRGNYGYTF,TGTGCCAGCAGCCCAGACAGGGGTAACTATGGCTACACCTTC
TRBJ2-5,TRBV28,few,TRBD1,CASSPRTGAHQETQYF,TGTGCCAGCAGTCCCAGGACAGGGGCCCACCAAGAGACCCAGTACTTC
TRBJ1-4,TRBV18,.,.,CASSPGWTNEKLFF,TGTGCCAGCTCGCCTGGATGGACTAATGAAAAACTGTTTTTT
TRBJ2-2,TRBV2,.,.,CASSVLASGELFF,TGTGCCAGCAGTGTTCTAGCGTCCGGGGAGCTGTTTTTT
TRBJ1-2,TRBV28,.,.,CASSGTGVHSYGYTF,TGTGCCAGCAGCGGAACCGGGGTACACTCCTATGGCTACACCTTC
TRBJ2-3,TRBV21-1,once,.,CASSEAHKPGYTDTQYF,TGTGCCAGCAGCGAGGCCCATAAACCGGGTTACACAGATACGCAGTATTTT
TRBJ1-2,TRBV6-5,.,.,CASTPSGREGGYTF,TGTGCCAGCACCCCCTCGGGCAGGGAAGGAGGCTACACCTTC